The clone carrying this T cell receptor beta chain was counted between two and nine times. The junction had 13 bases not matched to a gene; V was cut back by 5 bases and J by 7 bases. Per the germline V gene, CDR1 is SGHTA and CDR2 is FQGNSA. This CDR3 has 16 amino acids. Produced via immunoSEQ multiplex PCR; TCRdb's table is partial and in-frame only. The sample lists about 170,000 clones; around 79% were seen once. The data are from a study of blood T cell repertoires in COVID-19. The wider study: Cohort 3 recovered donors had two negative PCRs, clearance, or symptom resolution.

The rearrangement joins TRBV7-2 to TRBJ2-1; 8 bases are a match to TRBD2. The sequenced sample consisted of PBMCs or T cells enriched from blood (not recorded which). The TCR comes from a woman in her 70s in a cohort exposed to, infected with or recovered from COVID-19 (not recorded which). CDR3 protein: CASSPSGAGGRNEQFF. CDR3 nucleotides: TGTGCCAGCAGCCCCTCCGGGGCGGGAGGCAGGAATGAGCAGTTCTTC.